This T cell receptor beta chain was sequenced during a study of shared clonotypes between healthy human individuals. Study overall: The donor group consisted of two women and a few men, aged 18 to 49.

Sequenced by immunoSEQ multiplex PCR; TCRdb stores in-frame clones only, minus some. In the table there are approximately 530,000 clones, approximately 95% of which are singletons. The CDR3 extends over 17 amino acids. The ends were cut back, 3 bases at V and 6 bases at J, with 22 bases in the middle. Germline assignment: CDR1 LGHNA and CDR2 YNFKEQ. The V call is TRBV4-2, the J call TRBJ2-3, with a weak D call TRBD2 (6 bases). The sequence derives from a woman aged 25-40 years in good health. The sequenced sample consisted of naive CD4+ T cells sorted from blood. Stated subset: CD45RA+ positively selected. The CDR3 nucleotides read TGTGCCAGCAGCCAGTCGGAGGGGAGGAGCGGAGGGGATACGCAGTATTTT. Its translation: CASSQSEGRSGGDTQYF.